This T cell receptor beta chain was recovered during a study of T cell changes during pregnancy in multiple sclerosis. Trimming left V 2 bases short and J 4 bases short, with 11 bases between. The CDR3 has 14 amino acids. CDR1 and CDR2 (germline): SGHAT, FQNNGV. Clones were sequenced by immunoSEQ multiplex PCR, and TCRdb holds only the in-frame ones, with some missing. The table lists about 34,000 clones, around nine tenths of them singletons, with about 3.8% in the top ten. This chain links TRBV11-2 with TRBJ1-2; D may be TRBD1 (6 bases). The TCR was taken from a female donor with multiple sclerosis, enrolled in a pregnancy study. The sample here was CD8+ T cells from peripheral blood mononuclear cells, taken in the third trimester of pregnancy. The CDR3 nucleotides are TGTGCCAGCAGCTTATCAGGGGCGGGCTATGGCTACACCTTC. As protein: CASSLSGAGYGYTF.